These 15 T cell receptor beta chains share one sample of origin, sequenced in a study of T cells in narcolepsy (dated by TCRdb to 2016 to 2018). The library came from the immunoSEQ multiplex PCR assay. Sourced from immuneACCESS, this table was stored by TCRdb with only in-frame sequences that have V and J called. A share of the clones is absent; for the studies checked, an unresolved V gene accounts for under half, and the remainder has no known explanation. The table for this sample lists approximately 26,000 clones; 70% to 85% of them were counted only once. The ten largest clones capture approximately 0.98% of the sample. The material sequenced was memory (CD45RA-) CD4+ T cells from blood. Reading the label with the study, this specimen's cell subset or site is: memory T cells sorted ex vivo from peripheral blood. These receptors were obtained from a human donor in good health.

This clone was picked up one time. This sequence joins TRBV7-2 and TRBJ2-1; a weak D match, TRBD2 (5 bases). The V end lost 6 bases, the J end lost 2 bases, and 14 bases lay between the germline ends. CDR3 size: 15 residues. The germline V gene encodes CDR1 SGHTA and CDR2 FQGNSA. The CDR3 region is CASRGSRGTYNEQFF. The CDR3 coding sequence is TGTGCCAGCAGGGGTAGCCGGGGAACCTACAATGAGCAGTTCTTC.

This clone was seen just once. The chain has TRBV4-2 and TRBJ2-1; 14 positions agree with TRBD2. Trimming at V came to 4 bases and at J to 0 bases, leaving 8 bases not matched to a gene. The germline V gene encodes CDR1 LGHNA and CDR2 YNFKEQ. The CDR3 consists of 19 residues. The CDR3 loop is CASSPRPGTSGSSYNEQFF. CDR3 DNA: TGTGCCAGCAGCCCCCGACCCGGGACTAGCGGGAGCTCCTACAATGAGCAGTTCTTC.

This clone has only a few counts. The rearrangement links TRBV2 to TRBJ1-5, with D unresolved. Germline-derived CDR1 and CDR2 are SNHLY and FYNNEI. V lost 1 base to trimming and J lost 2 bases, with 9 bases between them. The CDR3 is 15 residues long. The DNA of the CDR3 is TGTGCCAGCAGTGAAGTTCCTCGAGGCAATCAGCCCCAGCATTTT. Translating gives CASSEVPRGNQPQHF.

The rearrangement joins TRBV6-5 to TRBJ2-5; D may be TRBD1 or TRBD2 (5 bases each). The CDR3 spans 15 residues. CDR1 and CDR2 (germline): MNHEY, SVGAGI. The V gene lost 3 bases and the J gene lost 1 base, with 12 bases spanning the gap. This chain's CDR3 is CASSYFLRGQETQYF. CDR3 nucleotides: TGTGCCAGCAGTTATTTTCTGAGGGGCCAAGAGACCCAGTACTTC.

The V call is TRBV6-1, the J call TRBJ2-5; D gene unclear. The CDR3 is 14 amino acids. CDR1 MNHNS and CDR2 SASEGT come from the germline V gene. Trimming took off 1 base at V and 0 bases at J, with 6 bases between the two ends. The CDR3 sequence is CASSEGQYQETQYF. The CDR3 DNA reads TGTGCCAGCAGTGAAGGGCAGTACCAAGAGACCCAGTACTTC.

This chain uses TRBV29-1 with TRBJ2-5; 9 bases line up with TRBD1. The CDR3 extends over 14 amino acids. Germline V gene lookup returns CDR1 SQVTM and CDR2 ANQGSEA. With 7 bases clipped from V and 5 bases from J, the junction kept 11 bases outside the gene matches. CDR3 DNA: TGCAGCGACTCCCCTACAGGGGGCGGGGAGACCCAGTACTTC. Translation: CSDSPTGGGETQYF.

The CDR3 nucleotides read TGCAGCGTTGGAGAGGGGGCTAGCAATCAGCCCCAGCATTTT. Its translation: CSVGEGASNQPQHF. The genes are TRBV29-1 and TRBJ1-5, with 7 bases that match TRBD1. V lost 4 bases and J lost 0; bases outside the gene matches: 3. Germline assignment: CDR1 SQVTM and CDR2 ANQGSEA. CDR3 length equals 14 residues.

This clone was recorded only once. The chain links TRBV19 to TRBJ2-3, with TRBD2 matching 8 bases. This CDR3 has 15 residues. Trimming removed 4 bases from V and 5 bases from J; junction bases left unmatched: 8. The V gene's germline CDR1 is LNHDA and CDR2 SQIVND (reference sequence). The CDR3, as DNA: TGTGCCAGTAGTACTTCCGGGACTAGAGGAGATACGCAGTATTTT. Amino acids: CASSTSGTRGDTQYF. The complete variable domain, with remaining parts taken from reference TRBV19 and TRBJ2-3, reads DGGITQSPKYLFRKEGQNVTLSCEQNLNHDAMYWYRQDPGQGLRLIYYSQIVNDFQKGDIAEGYSVSREKKESFPLTVTSAQKNPTAFYLCASSTSGTRGDTQYFGPGTRLTVL.

The chain joins TRBV12-5 to TRBJ2-1; D possibly corresponds to TRBD2 (7 bases). Trimming cost V 4 bases and J 0 bases, with 16 bases left between them. The CDR3 length is 17 residues. Germline V gives CDR1 LGHNT, CDR2 FRNRAP. The CDR3 sequence: CASGSGGGLSSYNEQFF. Here the CDR3 DNA reads TGTGCTAGTGGTTCCGGCGGGGGCTTGAGCTCCTACAATGAGCAGTTCTTC.

This clone was seen a single time. The chain combines TRBV6-1 with TRBJ1-1, with D possibly TRBD1 on 5 matching bases. The CDR3 extends over 14 amino acids. Trimming took 6 bases from V and 6 from J, leaving 17 bases between them. CDR1 MNHNS and CDR2 SASEGT come from the germline V gene. CDR3 residues: CASRLGGGVSEAFF. In DNA, the CDR3 is TGTGCCAGCAGGCTCGGTGGGGGGGTCTCTGAAGCTTTCTTT.

The J gene is TRBJ1-6, the V gene TRBV7-2; maybe TRBD1 (5 bases). CDR1 and CDR2 (germline): SGHTA, FQGNSA. The CDR3 extends over 14 amino acids. V shed 1 base and J shed 9 bases, with 10 bases lying between them. The CDR3 loop reads CASSLEPGLSPLHF. The DNA for the CDR3 is TGTGCCAGCAGCTTAGAACCGGGGCTTTCACCCCTCCACTTT.

Points on this clone: The junction does not match germline at one end; this may be a read error. The CDR3 nucleotides are TGTGCCAGTAGTAACGAGGGACAGGGCTCCTACAGTGAGCAGTTCTTC. It codes for CASSNEGQGSYSEQFF. The V and J genes are TRBV19 and TRBJ2-1; 9 bases align to TRBD1. This CDR3 comprises 16 residues. Germline V gene data show CDR1 as LNHDA and CDR2 as SQIVND (reference sequence). Filled out from reference TRBV19 and TRBJ2-1, the complete variable domain reads DGGITQSPKYLFRKEGQNVTLSCEQNLNHDAMYWYRQDPGQGLRLIYYSQIVNDFQKGDIAEGYSVSREKKESFPLTVTSAQKNPTAFYLCASSNEGQGSYSEQFFGPGTRLTVL.

This chain links TRBV7-3 with TRBJ1-2; tentative D call: TRBD1 (5 bases). The CDR3 sequence is 13 residues long. Germline V gene lookup returns CDR1 SGHTA and CDR2 FQGTGA. The V end was cut by 2 bases, the J end by 6 bases, with 10 bases between. The CDR3 DNA follows: TGTGCCAGCAGCTTAGACGGGGCCAATGGCTACACCTTC. Its protein product is CASSLDGANGYTF.

This chain links TRBV6-4 with TRBJ1-1; D call uncertain. The germline gives CDR1 MRHNA, CDR2 SNTAGT. The CDR3 runs to 17 residues. Trimming pared 4 bases from V and 0 bases from J, leaving 18 bases between. Here the CDR3 DNA reads TGTGCCAGCAGTGGGAGGGCCCTCATGCTCATGAACACTGAAGCTTTCTTT. Its translation is CASSGRALMLMNTEAFF.

This CDR3 is CASSGGRMGTDTQYF. The CDR3 coding sequence is TGTGCCAGCAGTGGGGGCAGGATGGGCACAGATACGCAGTATTTT. This chain uses TRBV2 with TRBJ2-3, with a tentative D call TRBD1 (5 bases). This CDR3 comprises 15 residues. CDR1 SNHLY and CDR2 FYNNEI come from the germline V gene. The V end lost 4 bases, the J end lost 1 base, and 12 bases lay between the germline ends.